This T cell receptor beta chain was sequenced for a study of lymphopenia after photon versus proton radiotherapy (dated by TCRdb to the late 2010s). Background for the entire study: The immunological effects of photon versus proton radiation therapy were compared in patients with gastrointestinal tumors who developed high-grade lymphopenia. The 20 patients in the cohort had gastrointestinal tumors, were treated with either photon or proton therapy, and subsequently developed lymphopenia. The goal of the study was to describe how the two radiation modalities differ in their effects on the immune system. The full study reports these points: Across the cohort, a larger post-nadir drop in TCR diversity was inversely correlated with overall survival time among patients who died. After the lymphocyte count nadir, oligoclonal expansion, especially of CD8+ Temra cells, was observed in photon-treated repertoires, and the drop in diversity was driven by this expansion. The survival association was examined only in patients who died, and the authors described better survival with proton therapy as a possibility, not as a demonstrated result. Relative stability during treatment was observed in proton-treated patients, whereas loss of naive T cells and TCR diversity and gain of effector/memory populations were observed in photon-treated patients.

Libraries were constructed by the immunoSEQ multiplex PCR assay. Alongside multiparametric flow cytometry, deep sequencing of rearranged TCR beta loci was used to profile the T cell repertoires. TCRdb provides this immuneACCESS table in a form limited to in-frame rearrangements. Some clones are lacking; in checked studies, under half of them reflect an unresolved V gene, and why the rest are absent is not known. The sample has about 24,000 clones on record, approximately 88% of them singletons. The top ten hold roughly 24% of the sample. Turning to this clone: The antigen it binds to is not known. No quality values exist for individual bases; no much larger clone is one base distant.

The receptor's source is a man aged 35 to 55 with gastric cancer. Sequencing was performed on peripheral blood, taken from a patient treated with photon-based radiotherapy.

The CDR3 reads CASSLVGGQPQHF. At the DNA level, the sequence is TGTGCCAGCAGCTTAGTTGGCGGGCAGCCCCAGCATTTT. The chain employs TRBV7-2 and TRBJ1-5, with the D gene call left open. The cysteine opens and the phenylalanine closes a CDR3 of 13 amino acids. The read is trimmed to its CDR3 DNA, 39 bases read in frame from base 1. Per the germline V gene, SGHTA is the CDR1 and FQGNSA is the CDR2. The germline ends are 8 bases apart after V is trimmed by 1 base and J by 7 bases.